This T cell receptor (beta chain) comes out of a study of T-cell reconstitution after alpha-beta-depleted transplantation in children. Preparation of the TCRbeta library was carried out with unique molecular identifiers. TCRdb fed the PCR reads into MiXCR, producing one record per CDR3 protein. The sample carries around 600,000 distinct CDR3 sequences, roughly a tenth recorded once. Germline V gene lookup returns CDR1 KGHSH and CDR2 LQKENI. The V and J ends lost 2 bases and 6 bases, in that order; junction bases with no gene match: 6. The CDR3 is made up of 14 amino acids. V gene TRBV18 combines with J gene TRBJ2-7, with TRBD1 matching over 8 bases. The receptor was derived from a human donor who donated a stem cell graft to a child with acute myeloid leukemia. Source: PBMCs from the stem cell graft donor, taken from the stem cell graft. CDR3: CASSPKRTGSEQYF. Written as DNA, the CDR3 is TGTGCCAGCTCACCAAAGAGGACAGGGAGCGAGCAGTACTTC.